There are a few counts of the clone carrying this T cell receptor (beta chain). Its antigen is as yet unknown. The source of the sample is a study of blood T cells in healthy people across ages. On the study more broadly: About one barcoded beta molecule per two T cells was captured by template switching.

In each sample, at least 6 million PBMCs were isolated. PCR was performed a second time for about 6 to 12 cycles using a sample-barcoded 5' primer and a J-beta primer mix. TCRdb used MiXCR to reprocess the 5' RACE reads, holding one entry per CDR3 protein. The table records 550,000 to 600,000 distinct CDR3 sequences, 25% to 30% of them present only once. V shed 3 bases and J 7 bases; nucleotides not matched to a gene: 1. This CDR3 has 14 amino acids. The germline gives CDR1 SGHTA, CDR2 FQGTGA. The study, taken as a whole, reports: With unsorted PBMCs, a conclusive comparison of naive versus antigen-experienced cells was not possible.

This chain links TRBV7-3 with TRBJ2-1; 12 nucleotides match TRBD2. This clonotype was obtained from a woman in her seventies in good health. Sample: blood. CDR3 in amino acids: CASSFLAGGNEQFF. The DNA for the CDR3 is TGTGCCAGCAGCTTCCTAGCGGGGGGGAATGAGCAGTTCTTC.